This T cell receptor beta chain was recovered during a study of CD8+ T cells in alopecia areata. The study's findings and limits: Amid tofacitinib therapy, many expanded lesional clones stayed present in scalp and blood. Higher clonality than in normal scalp was seen in lesional scalp, especially alopecia totalis/universalis.

Worth noting for this clone: Its antigen is not identified.

Treatment indicated: oral pan-JAK inhibitor, 5-10 mg twice daily. CDR1 and CDR2 (germline): MNHEY, SVGAGI. CDR3 length equals 14 residues. V dropped 6 bases and J dropped 3 bases, with 15 bases sitting between them. RNA, once extracted, was reverse transcribed into cDNA for use as the sequencing template. The table came from immunoSEQ multiplex PCR; TCRdb's copy has only in-frame clones and leaves some out. The sample consists of 200,000 to 250,000 clones, approximately 45% of them appearing once. This material consisted of CD4+ T cells sorted from blood, taken around week 37, from a patient treated with tofacitinib. The V call is TRBV6-5, the J call TRBJ2-7, with D perhaps matching TRBD2 (6 bases). This clonotype was sampled from a human donor with alopecia areata. The CDR3 sequence: CASSRTGGSYEQYF. As DNA, the CDR3 is TGTGCCAGCAGCCGGACCGGGGGTAGCTACGAGCAGTACTTC.